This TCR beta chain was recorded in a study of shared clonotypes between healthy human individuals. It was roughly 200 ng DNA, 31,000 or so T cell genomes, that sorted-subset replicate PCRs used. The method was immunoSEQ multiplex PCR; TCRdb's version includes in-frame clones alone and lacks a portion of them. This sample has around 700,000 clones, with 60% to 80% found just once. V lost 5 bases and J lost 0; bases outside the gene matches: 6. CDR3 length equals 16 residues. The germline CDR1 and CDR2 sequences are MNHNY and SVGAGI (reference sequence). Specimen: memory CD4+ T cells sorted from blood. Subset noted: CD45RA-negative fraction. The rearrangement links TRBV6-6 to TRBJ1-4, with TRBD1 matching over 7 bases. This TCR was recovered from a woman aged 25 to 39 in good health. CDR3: CASSGDSYATNEKLFF. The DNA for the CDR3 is TGTGCCAGCAGTGGGGACAGCTATGCAACTAATGAAAAACTGTTTTTT.